The present entry profiles one T cell receptor (beta chain) with its context. What it binds is not known. Measured with immunoSEQ multiplex PCR; TCRdb has only the in-frame clones, and not every one. The sample includes some 90,000 clones, roughly 87% of them seen just once. This entry comes from a study of cytomegalovirus exposure and HLA in healthy donors. An approximately 130-subject validation cohort, separate from the approximately 690-subject first cohort, supplied the donors. This CDR3 region has 16 residues. The germline V and J ends were trimmed by 4 bases and 3 bases, with 20 bases remaining between them. Looked up from germline, CDR1 is SGHRS and CDR2 is YFSETQ. Findings of the study overall: The TCR clusters that emerged in the first cohort tended, a later analysis found, to co-occur in the 120 validation repertoires. The study designated about 160 TCR beta chains cytomegalovirus-associated.

This TCR came from a young man in good health and CMV-seropositive. Sequences were obtained from PBMCs. V gene TRBV5-1 combines with J gene TRBJ2-7; tentative D call: TRBD1 (6 bases). CDR3 amino acids: CASSPRDINSNYEQYF. The CDR3, as DNA: TGCGCCAGCAGCCCTAGGGACATCAACTCTAACTACGAGCAGTACTTC. Variable domain in full (rest from reference TRBV5-1 and TRBJ2-7): KAGVTQTPRYLIKTRGQQVTLSCSPISGHRSVSWYQQTPGQGLQFLFEYFSETQRNKGNFPGRFSGRQFSNSRSEMNVSTLELGDSALYLCASSPRDINSNYEQYFGPGTRLTVT.